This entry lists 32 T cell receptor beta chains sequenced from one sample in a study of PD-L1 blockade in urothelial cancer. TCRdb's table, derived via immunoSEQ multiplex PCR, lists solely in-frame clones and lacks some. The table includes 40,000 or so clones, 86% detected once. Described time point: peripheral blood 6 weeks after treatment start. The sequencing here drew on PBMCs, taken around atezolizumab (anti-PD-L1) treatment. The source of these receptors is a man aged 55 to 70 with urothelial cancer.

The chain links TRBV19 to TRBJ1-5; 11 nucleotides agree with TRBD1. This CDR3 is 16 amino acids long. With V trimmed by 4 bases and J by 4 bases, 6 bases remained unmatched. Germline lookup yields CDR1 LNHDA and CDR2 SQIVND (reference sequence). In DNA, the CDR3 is TGTGCCAGTAGTACCCCCGGGACAGGGGGGAATCAGCCCCAGCATTTT. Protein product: CASSTPGTGGNQPQHF.

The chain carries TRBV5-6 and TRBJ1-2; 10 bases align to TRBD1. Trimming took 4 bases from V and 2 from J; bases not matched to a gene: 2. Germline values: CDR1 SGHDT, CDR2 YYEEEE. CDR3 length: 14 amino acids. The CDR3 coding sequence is TGTGCCAGCAGCACGGGACAGGGGAACTATGGCTACACCTTC. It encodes CASSTGQGNYGYTF.

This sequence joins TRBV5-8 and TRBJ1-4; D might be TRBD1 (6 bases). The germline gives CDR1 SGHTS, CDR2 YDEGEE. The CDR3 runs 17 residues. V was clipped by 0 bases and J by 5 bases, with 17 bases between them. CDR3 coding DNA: TGTGCCAGCAGCTTGGACGGGCAGGGGCCGCGGAATGAAAAACTGTTTTTT. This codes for CASSLDGQGPRNEKLFF.

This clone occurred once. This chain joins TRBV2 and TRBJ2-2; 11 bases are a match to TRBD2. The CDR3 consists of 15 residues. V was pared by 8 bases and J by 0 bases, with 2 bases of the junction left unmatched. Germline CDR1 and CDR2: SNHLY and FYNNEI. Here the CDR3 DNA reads TGTGCCAGCTCGACTAGCGGGGCGAACACCGGGGAGCTGTTTTTT. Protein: CASSTSGANTGELFF.

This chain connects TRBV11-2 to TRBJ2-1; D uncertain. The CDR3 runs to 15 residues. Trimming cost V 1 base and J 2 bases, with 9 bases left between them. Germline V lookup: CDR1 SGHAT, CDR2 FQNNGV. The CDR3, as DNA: TGTGCCAGCAGCTTAGGGGCCCGTCCCTACAATGAGCAGTTCTTC. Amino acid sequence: CASSLGARPYNEQFF.

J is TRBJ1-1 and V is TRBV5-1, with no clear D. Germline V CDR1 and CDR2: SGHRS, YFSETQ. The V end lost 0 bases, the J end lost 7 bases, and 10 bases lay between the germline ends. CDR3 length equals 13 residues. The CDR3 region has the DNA TGCGCCAGCAGCTTGGGGGCCCCAGATGAAGCTTTCTTT. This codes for CASSLGAPDEAFF.

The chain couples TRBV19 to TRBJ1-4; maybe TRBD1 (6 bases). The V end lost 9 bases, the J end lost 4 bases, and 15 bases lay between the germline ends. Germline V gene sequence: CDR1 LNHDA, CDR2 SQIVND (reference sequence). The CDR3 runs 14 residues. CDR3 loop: CARPGDRRNEKLFF. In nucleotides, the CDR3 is TGTGCCAGACCAGGGGATCGGCGTAATGAAAAACTGTTTTTT.

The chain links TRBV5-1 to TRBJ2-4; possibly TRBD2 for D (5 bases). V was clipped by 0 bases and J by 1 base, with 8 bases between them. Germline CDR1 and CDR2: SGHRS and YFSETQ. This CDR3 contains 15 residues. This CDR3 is CASSLAGGAKNIQYF. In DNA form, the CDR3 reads TGCGCCAGCAGCTTGGCCGGAGGCGCCAAAAACATTCAGTACTTC. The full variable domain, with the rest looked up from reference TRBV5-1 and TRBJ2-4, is KAGVTQTPRYLIKTRGQQVTLSCSPISGHRSVSWYQQTPGQGLQFLFEYFSETQRNKGNFPGRFSGRQFSNSRSEMNVSTLELGDSALYLCASSLAGGAKNIQYFGAGTRLSVL.

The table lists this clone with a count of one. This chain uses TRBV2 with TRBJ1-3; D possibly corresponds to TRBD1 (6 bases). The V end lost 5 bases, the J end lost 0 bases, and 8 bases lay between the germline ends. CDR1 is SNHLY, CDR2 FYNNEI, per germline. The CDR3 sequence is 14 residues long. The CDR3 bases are TGTGCCAGCAGTTTGACAGGCTCTGGAAACACCATATATTTT. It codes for CASSLTGSGNTIYF.

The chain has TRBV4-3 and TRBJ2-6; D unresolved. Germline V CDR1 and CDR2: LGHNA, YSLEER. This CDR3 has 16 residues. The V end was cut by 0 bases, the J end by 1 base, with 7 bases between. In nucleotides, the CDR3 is TGCGCCAGCAGCCAAGATGACATATCTGGGGCCAACGTCCTGACTTTC. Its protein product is CASSQDDISGANVLTF.

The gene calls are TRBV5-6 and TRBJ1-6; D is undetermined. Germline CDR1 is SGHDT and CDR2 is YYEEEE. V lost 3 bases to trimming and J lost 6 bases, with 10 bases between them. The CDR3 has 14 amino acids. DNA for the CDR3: TGTGCCAGCAGCTATAGTCCCGGTAATTCACCCCTCCACTTT. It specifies CASSYSPGNSPLHF.

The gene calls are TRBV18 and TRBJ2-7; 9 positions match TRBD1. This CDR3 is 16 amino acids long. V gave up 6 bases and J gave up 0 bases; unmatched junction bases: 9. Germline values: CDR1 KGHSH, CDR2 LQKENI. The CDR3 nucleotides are TGTGCCAGCTCGCGCCTTGGACAGGGGTACTCCTACGAGCAGTACTTC. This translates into CASSRLGQGYSYEQYF.

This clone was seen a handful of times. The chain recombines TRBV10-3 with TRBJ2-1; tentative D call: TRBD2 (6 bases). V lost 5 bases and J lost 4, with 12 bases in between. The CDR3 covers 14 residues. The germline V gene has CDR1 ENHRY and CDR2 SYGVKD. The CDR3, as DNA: TGTGCCATCAGTATGAATGCGGGATACAATGAGCAGTTCTTC. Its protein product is CAISMNAGYNEQFF.

The CDR3 DNA follows: TGTGCCAGCAGCTGGGACTCTATGAGCTCCTACAATGAGCAGTTCTTC. Residues: CASSWDSMSSYNEQFF. The V call is TRBV5-5, the J call TRBJ2-1, with a weak D call TRBD2 (6 bases). The CDR3 is made up of 16 amino acids. The V gene lost 3 bases and the J gene lost 0 bases, with 13 bases spanning the gap. CDR1 is SGHKS and CDR2 is YYEKEE in the germline V gene (reference sequence).

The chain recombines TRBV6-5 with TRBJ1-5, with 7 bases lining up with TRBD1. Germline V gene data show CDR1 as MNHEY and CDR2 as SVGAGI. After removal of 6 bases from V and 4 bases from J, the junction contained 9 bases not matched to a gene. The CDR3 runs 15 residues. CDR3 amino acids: CASSPDRAPNQPQHF. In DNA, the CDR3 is TGTGCCAGCAGCCCCGACAGGGCTCCGAATCAGCCCCAGCATTTT.

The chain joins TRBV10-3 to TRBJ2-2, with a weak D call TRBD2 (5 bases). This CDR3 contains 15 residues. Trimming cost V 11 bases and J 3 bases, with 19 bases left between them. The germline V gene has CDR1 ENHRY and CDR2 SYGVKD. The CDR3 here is CALLSGGPDTGELFF. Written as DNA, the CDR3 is TGTGCCTTACTATCTGGAGGACCCGACACCGGGGAGCTGTTTTTT.

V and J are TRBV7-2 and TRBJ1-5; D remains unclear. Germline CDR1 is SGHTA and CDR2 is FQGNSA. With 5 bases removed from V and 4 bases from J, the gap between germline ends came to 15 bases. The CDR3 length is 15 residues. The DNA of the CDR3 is TGTGCCAGCAGCCCGAACCAACAGAGAAATCAGCCCCAGCATTTT. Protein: CASSPNQQRNQPQHF.

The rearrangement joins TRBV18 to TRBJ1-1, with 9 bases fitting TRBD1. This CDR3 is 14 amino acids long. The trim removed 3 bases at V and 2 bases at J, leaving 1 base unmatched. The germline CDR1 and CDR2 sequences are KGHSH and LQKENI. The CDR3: CASSPTGGNTEAFF. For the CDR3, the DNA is TGTGCCAGCTCACCGACAGGGGGAAACACTGAAGCTTTCTTT.

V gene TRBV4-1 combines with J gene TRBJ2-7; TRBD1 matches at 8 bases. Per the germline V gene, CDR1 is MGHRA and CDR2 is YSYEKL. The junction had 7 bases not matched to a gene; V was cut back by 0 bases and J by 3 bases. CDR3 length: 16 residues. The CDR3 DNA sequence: TGCGCCAGCAGCCAAGAGACCGGGACAGGAATCTACGAGCAGTACTTC. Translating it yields CASSQETGTGIYEQYF.

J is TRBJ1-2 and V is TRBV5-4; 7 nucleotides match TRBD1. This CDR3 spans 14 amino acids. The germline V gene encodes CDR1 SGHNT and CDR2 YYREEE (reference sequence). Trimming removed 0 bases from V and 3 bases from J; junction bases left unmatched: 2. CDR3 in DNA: TGTGCCAGCAGCTTGGGGGGACAGTACTATGGCTACACCTTC. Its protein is CASSLGGQYYGYTF. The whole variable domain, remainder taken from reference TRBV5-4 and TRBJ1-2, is ETGVTQSPTHLIKTRGQQVTLRCSSQSGHNTVSWYQQALGQGPQFIFQYYREEENGRGNFPPRFSGLQFPNYSSELNVNALELDDSALYLCASSLGGQYYGYTFGSGTRLTVV.

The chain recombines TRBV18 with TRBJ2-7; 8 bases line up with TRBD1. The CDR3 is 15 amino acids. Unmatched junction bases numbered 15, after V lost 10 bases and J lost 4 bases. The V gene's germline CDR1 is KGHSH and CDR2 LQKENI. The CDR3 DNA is TGTGCCACCAGAGGTTCGGGGACAGGACTTTACGAGCAGTACTTC. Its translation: CATRGSGTGLYEQYF. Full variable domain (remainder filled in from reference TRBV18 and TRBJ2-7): NAGVMQNPRHLVRRRGQEARLRCSPMKGHSHVYWYRQLPEEGLKFMVYLQKENIIDESGMPKERFSAEFPKEGPSILRIQQVVRGDSAAYFCATRGSGTGLYEQYFGPGTRLTVT.

The DNA for the CDR3 is TGCGCCAGCAGCTTGGAGCCCCCTCCTGGAAACACCATATATTTT. Its protein product is CASSLEPPPGNTIYF. The rearrangement uses TRBV5-1 and TRBJ1-3; no clear D gene. CDR1 and CDR2 (germline): SGHRS, YFSETQ. CDR3 length equals 15 residues. V shed 0 bases and J shed 2 bases, with 9 bases lying between them.

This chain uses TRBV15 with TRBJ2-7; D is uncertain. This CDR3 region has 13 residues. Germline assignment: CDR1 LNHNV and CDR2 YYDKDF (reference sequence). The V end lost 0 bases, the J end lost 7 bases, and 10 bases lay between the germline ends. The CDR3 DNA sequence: TGTGCCACCAGCAGAGAACTTAAGAGAGAGCAGTACTTC. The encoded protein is CATSRELKREQYF.

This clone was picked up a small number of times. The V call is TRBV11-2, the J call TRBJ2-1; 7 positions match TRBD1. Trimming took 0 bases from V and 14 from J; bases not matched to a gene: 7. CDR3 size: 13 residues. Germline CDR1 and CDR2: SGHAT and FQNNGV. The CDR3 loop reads CASSLEGTALKFF. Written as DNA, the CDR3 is TGTGCCAGCAGCTTAGAAGGGACAGCCCTTAAGTTCTTC.

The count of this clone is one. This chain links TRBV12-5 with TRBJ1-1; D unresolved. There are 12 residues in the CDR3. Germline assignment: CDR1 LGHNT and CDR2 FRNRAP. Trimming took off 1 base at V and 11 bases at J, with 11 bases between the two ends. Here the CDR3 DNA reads TGTGCTAGTGGTTTGGGACCCACGAGGGCTTTCTTT. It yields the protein CASGLGPTRAFF.

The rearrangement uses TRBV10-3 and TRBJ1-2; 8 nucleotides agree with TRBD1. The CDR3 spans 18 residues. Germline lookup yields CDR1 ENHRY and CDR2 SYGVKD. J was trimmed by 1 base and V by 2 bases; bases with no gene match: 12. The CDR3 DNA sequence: TGTGCCATCAGTGAGCCAATGGACAGGGTGCCTTTTAACTATGGCTACACCTTC. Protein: CAISEPMDRVPFNYGYTF.

The CDR3 loop is CASSPRAEANYGYTF. The CDR3 DNA reads TGCGCCAGCAGCCCTCGGGCGGAGGCTAACTATGGCTACACCTTC. This chain joins TRBV5-1 and TRBJ1-2; no clear D gene. Germline values: CDR1 SGHRS, CDR2 YFSETQ. The CDR3 has 15 amino acids. Trimming took 4 bases from V and 0 from J, leaving 13 bases between them.

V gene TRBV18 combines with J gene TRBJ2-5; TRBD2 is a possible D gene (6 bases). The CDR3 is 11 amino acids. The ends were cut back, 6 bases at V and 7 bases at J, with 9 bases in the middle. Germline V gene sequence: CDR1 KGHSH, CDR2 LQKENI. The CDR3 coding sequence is TGTGCCAGCTCCCCCGGGGGGACCCAGTACTTC. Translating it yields CASSPGGTQYF.

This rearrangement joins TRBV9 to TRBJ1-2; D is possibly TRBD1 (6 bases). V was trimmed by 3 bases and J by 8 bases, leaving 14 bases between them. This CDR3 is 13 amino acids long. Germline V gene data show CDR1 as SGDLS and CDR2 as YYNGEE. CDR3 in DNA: TGTGCCAGCAGCGCACAACAGGGCTTAGGCTACACCTTC. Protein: CASSAQQGLGYTF.

The DNA for the CDR3 is TGTGCCAGCTCACCGAATGCCGGGACAGGGGTGAGGATGGGGCCCACTGAAGCTTTCTTT. As protein: CASSPNAGTGVRMGPTEAFF. The rearrangement links TRBV18 to TRBJ1-1; 10 bases are shared with TRBD1. J lost 4 bases, V lost 3 bases, and 20 bases had no gene match. In germline, CDR1 is KGHSH, CDR2 LQKENI. The CDR3 runs to 20 residues.

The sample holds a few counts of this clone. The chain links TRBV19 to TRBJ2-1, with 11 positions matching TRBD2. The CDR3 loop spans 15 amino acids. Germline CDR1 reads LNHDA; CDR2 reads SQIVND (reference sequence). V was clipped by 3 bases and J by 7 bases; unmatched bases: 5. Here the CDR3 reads CASSISGGGWNEQFF. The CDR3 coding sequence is TGTGCCAGTAGTATTAGCGGGGGGGGCTGGAATGAGCAGTTCTTC.

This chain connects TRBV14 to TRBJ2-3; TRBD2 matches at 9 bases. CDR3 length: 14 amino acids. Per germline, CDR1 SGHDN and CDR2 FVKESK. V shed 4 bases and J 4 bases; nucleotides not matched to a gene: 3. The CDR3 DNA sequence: TGTGCCAGCAGCCCCCTAGCGGGGTCAGATACGCAGTATTTT. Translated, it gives CASSPLAGSDTQYF.